A selection of T cell receptor beta chains follows, all from one sample in a study of CD8+CD57+ T cells in acquired aplastic anemia. MiXCR, applied by TCRdb to the reads, yields one record per CDR3 protein. Seen here are just over 400,000 distinct CDR3 sequences, 60% to 80% observed once, and the top ten hold 3% to 5%. The sample comprised sorted CD4+, CD8+, or CD8+CD57+ T cells (not recorded which) from PBMCs. The receptors were sampled from a human donor in good health, serving as a control. Each CDR3 is given without its conserved first and last residue. Each record gives: V gene, J gene, CDR3 protein.

>TRBV6-1|TRBJ1-4
ASSETLGRAANEKLF
>TRBV20-1|TRBJ2-5
SALGRAGVQETQY
>TRBV9|TRBJ1-6
ASSRNTGASPLH
>TRBV9|TRBJ1-3
ASSVGSGSGNTIY
>TRBV11-3|TRBJ1-2
ASSLPGQGALYGYT
>TRBV20-1|TRBJ2-5
SARTRTETQY
>TRBV19|TRBJ2-1
ASSIVGTSGGGEQF
>TRBV12-3/TRBV12-4|TRBJ1-5
ASSSWDRGYQPQH
>TRBV24-1|TRBJ1-2
TTSDSTDGYT
>TRBV5-1|TRBJ2-7
ASSKAGHTAYEQY
>TRBV2|TRBJ2-5
ASSVWDSGGTDTQY
>TRBV6-1|TRBJ2-7
TSGTGDYEQY
>TRBV7-2|TRBJ2-7
ASSELGRSNQPQY
>TRBV5-8|TRBJ1-1
ASSLPRILTEAF
>TRBV20-1|TRBJ2-1
SAVRGLRGDYNEQF
>TRBV7-2|TRBJ1-4
ASSEDHGECEELF
>TRBV10-3|TRBJ1-1
AISASGTEEETEAF
>TRBV20-1|TRBJ2-7
SATGTGYEQY
>TRBV20-1|TRBJ1-2
SARDTGRGVPYGYT
>TRBV7-2|TRBJ2-3
ASSSQGGDQPDHQY
>TRBV11-1|TRBJ1-2
ASSQAGTRRVGYT
>TRBV20-1|TRBJ2-4
SAGGTSGGNIQY
>TRBV29-1|TRBJ2-3
SAEPGTGGPIGTQY
>TRBV30|TRBJ1-2
AWSSTRGYGYT
>TRBV12-3/TRBV12-4|TRBJ2-3
ASSPGQGCTDTQY
>TRBV7-2|TRBJ2-3
AGSPGISTDTQY
>TRBV7-2|TRBJ1-3
ASSPDSLVSSLY
>TRBV7-2|TRBJ1-3
ASSLIAGEYTIY
>TRBV30|TRBJ1-3
AWSSQGNTIY
>TRBV20-1|TRBJ1-1
SAMKGEAF
>TRBV20-1|TRBJ2-2
SARGIDTGELF
>TRBV29-1|TRBJ1-1
SVEEAQMNTEAF
>TRBV7-2|TRBJ2-1
ASSADRGTGAQF
>TRBV2|TRBJ1-4
ASSGGRVYEKPF
>TRBV19|TRBJ2-7
ASSPGTGHREQS
>TRBV7-8|TRBJ1-4
ASSHRDSAVENLF
>TRBV20-1|TRBJ2-2
SVSRHTDTQIGELF
>TRBV6-2/TRBV6-3|TRBJ2-1
ASSPHRDLIGGDEQF
>TRBV5-4|TRBJ1-2
ASSSRTRTADGYT
>TRBV6-1|TRBJ2-7
ASSERWGDEQY
>TRBV12-3/TRBV12-4|TRBJ1-4
ASSQGDKRVF
>TRBV4-3|TRBJ1-1
ASSHLGGGGFIEAF
>TRBV5-1|TRBJ2-3
ASSLATSGGTDTQY
>TRBV7-2|TRBJ2-3
ASSWTGSTDTQYY
>TRBV10-2|TRBJ1-4
ASSPLQGGDDLVF
>TRBV7-2|TRBJ2-5
ATSAPAVGQATQY
>TRBV5-1|TRBJ1-2
ASSLGAGAGGVGYT
>TRBV30|TRBJ1-4
AWSRDRINEKLF
>TRBV12-5|TRBJ1-1
AIGTGEREAF
>TRBV11-3|TRBJ1-6
ASSLAGTSPLH
>TRBV2|TRBJ2-2
ASSRQGAGDLF
>TRBV7-2|TRBJ2-1
ASSFRPGEEKF
>TRBV25-1|TRBJ1-1
ASSPQGEVGAEAF
>TRBV2|TRBJ2-5
ASSGTGRETQD
>TRBV20-1|TRBJ2-3
SAKTSGGPDTQY